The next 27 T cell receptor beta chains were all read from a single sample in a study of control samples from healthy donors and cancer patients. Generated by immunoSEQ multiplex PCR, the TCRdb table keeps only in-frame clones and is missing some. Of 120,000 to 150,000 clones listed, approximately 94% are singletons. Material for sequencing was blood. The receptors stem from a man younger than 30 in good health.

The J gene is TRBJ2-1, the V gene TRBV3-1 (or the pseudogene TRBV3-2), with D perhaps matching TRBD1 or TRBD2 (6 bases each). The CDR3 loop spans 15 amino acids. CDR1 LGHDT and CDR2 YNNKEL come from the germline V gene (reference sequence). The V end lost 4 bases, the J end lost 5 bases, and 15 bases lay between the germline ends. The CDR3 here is CASSPYRGLDNEQFF. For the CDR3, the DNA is TGTGCCAGCAGCCCCTACCGGGGGCTTGACAATGAGCAGTTCTTC.

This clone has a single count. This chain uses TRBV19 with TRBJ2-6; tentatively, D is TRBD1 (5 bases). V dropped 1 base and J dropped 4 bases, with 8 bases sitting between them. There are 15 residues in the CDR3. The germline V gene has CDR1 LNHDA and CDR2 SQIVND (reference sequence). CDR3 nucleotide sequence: TGTGCCAGTAGTATAGCCAGGGTCGGGGCCAACGTCCTGACTTTC. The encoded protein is CASSIARVGANVLTF.

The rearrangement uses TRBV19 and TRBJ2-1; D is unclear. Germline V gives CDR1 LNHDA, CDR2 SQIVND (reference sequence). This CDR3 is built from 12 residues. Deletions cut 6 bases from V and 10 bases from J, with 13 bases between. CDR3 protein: CASSYVTDEQFF. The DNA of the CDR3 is TGTGCCAGTAGCTACGTAACCGACGAGCAGTTCTTC.

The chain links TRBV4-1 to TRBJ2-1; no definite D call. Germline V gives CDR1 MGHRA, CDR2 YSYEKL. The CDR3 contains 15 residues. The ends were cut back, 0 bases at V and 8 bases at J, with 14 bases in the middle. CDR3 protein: CASSQDSPGGDEQFF. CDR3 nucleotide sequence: TGCGCCAGCAGCCAAGATAGTCCAGGTGGCGATGAGCAGTTCTTC.

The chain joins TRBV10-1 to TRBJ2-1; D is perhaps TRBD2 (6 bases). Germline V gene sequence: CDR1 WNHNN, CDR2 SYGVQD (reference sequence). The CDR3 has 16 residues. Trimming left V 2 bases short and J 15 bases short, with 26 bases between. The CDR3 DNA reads TGCGCCAGCAGTGAGGCGCCCCGAAGCGGGCCCGAGCCTCTGTTCTTC. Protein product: CASSEAPRSGPEPLFF.

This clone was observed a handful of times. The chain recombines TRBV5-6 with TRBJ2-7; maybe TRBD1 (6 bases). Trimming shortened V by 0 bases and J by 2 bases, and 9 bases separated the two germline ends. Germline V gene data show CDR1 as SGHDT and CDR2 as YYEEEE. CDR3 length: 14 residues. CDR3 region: CASSLDRATYEQYF. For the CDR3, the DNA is TGTGCCAGCAGCTTGGACAGGGCGACCTACGAGCAGTACTTC.

CDR3 sequence reads: CATSGLIQGKSEQFF. The CDR3 bases are TGTGCCACCAGCGGCTTAATACAGGGGAAGAGTGAGCAGTTCTTC. The rearrangement joins TRBV15 to TRBJ2-1; 7 bases map to TRBD1. The CDR3 extends over 15 amino acids. CDR1 is LNHNV and CDR2 is YYDKDF in the germline V gene (reference sequence). The V gene end was trimmed by 5 bases and the J gene end by 9 bases; junction bases not matched to a gene: 13.

The CDR3 spells CASSEGTVREEQYF. DNA of the CDR3: TGTGCCAGCAGTGAAGGGACAGTAAGAGAGGAGCAGTACTTC. The rearrangement links TRBV2 to TRBJ2-7, with D maybe TRBD1 (6 bases). The CDR3 contains 14 residues. With 1 base removed from V and 7 bases from J, the gap between germline ends came to 14 bases. Germline CDR1 is SNHLY and CDR2 is FYNNEI.

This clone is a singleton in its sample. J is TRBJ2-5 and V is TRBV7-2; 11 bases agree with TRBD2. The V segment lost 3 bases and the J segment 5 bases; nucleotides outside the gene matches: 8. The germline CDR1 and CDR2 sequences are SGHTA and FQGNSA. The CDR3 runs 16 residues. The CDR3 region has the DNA TGTGCCAGCAGCTTCAGTAGCGGGAGGGCCCGGGAGACCCAGTACTTC. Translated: CASSFSSGRARETQYF.

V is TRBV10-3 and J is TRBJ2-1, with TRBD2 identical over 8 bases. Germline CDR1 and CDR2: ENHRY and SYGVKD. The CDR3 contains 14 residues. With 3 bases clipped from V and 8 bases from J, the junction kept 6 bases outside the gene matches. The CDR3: CAISDKREIDEQFF. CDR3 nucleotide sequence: TGTGCCATCAGTGACAAGCGGGAGATCGATGAGCAGTTCTTC.

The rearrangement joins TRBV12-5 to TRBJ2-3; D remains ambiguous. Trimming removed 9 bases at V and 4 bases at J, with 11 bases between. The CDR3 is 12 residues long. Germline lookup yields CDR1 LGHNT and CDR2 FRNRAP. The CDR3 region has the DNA TGTGCTAGCGCGGCAGGCGCAGATACGCAGTATTTT. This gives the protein CASAAGADTQYF.

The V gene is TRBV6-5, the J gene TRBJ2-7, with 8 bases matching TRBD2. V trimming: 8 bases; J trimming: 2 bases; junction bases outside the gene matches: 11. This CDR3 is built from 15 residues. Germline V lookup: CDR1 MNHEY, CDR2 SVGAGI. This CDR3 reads CASLKRGTPTYEQYF. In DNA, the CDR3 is TGTGCCAGCCTCAAGCGGGGGACACCGACCTACGAGCAGTACTTC.

This CDR3 reads CASSTDRPPSTDTQYF. In nucleotides, the CDR3 is TGTGCCAGCAGCACGGACAGGCCTCCTAGCACAGATACGCAGTATTTT. The chain employs TRBV5-5 and TRBJ2-3, with TRBD1 matching over 7 bases. The V and J ends lost 4 bases and 0 bases, in that order; junction bases with no gene match: 8. Looked up from germline, CDR1 is SGHKS and CDR2 is YYEKEE (reference sequence). The CDR3 sequence is 16 residues long. Based on the CDR3 plus reference TRBV5-5 and TRBJ2-3, the full variable domain is DAGVTQSPTHLIKTRGQQVTLRCSPISGHKSVSWYQQVLGQGPQFIFQYYEKEERGRGNFPDRFSARQFPNYSSELNVNALLLGDSALYLCASSTDRPPSTDTQYFGPGTRLTVL.

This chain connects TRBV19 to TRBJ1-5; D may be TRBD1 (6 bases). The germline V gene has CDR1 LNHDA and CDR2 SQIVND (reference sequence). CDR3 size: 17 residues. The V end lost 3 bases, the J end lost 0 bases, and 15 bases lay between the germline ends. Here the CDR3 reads CASSITQGTYSNQPQHF. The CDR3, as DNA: TGTGCCAGTAGTATTACTCAGGGGACTTATAGCAATCAGCCCCAGCATTTT.

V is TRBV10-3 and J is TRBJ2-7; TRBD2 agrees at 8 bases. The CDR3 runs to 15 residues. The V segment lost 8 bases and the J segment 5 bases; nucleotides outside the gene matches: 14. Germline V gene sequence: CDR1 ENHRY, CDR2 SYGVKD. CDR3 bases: TGTGCCATCTTAGATAACGGCGGGGGGCCCGACGAGCAGTACTTC. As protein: CAILDNGGGPDEQYF.

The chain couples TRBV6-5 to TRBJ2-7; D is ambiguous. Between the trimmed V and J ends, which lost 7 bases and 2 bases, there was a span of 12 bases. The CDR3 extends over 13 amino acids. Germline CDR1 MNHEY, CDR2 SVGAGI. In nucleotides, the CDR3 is TGTGCCAGCATGCCGGCGGAGACCTACGAGCAGTACTTC. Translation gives CASMPAETYEQYF.

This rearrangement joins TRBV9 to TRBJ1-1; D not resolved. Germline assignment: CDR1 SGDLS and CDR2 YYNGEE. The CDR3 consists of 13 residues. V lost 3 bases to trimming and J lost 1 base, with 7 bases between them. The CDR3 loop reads CASSASTNTEAFF. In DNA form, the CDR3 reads TGTGCCAGCAGCGCAAGTACGAACACTGAAGCTTTCTTT. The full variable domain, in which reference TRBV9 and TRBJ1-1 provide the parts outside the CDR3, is DSGVTQTPKHLITATGQRVTLRCSPRSGDLSVYWYQQSLDQGLQFLIQYYNGEERAKGNILERFSAQQFPDLHSELNLSSLELGDSALYFCASSASTNTEAFFGQGTRLTVV.

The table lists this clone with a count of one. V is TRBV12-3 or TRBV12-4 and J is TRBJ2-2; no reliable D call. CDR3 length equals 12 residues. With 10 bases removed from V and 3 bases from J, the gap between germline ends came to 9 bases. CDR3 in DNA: TGTGCCATCGGGTGGGACACCGGGGAGCTGTTTTTT. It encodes CAIGWDTGELFF.

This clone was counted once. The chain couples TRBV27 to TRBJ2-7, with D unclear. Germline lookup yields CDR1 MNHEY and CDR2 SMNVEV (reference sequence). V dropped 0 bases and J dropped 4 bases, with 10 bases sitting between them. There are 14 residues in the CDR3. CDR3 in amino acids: CASSLSRNGYEQYF. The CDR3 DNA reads TGTGCCAGCAGTTTATCGAGAAACGGGTACGAGCAGTACTTC.

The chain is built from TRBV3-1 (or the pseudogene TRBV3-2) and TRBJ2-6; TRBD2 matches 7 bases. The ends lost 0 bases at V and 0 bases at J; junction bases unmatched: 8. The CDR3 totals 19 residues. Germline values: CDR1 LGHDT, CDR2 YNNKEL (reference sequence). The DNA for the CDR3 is TGTGCCAGCAGCCAAGATGGTTGGGAGGGTAGCTCTGGGGCCAACGTCCTGACTTTC. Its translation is CASSQDGWEGSSGANVLTF.

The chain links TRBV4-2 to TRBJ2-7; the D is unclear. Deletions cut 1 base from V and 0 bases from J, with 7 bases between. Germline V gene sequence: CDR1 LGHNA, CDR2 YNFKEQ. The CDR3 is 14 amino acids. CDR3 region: CASSQAYGSYEQYF. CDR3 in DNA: TGTGCCAGCAGCCAAGCGTATGGCTCCTACGAGCAGTACTTC.

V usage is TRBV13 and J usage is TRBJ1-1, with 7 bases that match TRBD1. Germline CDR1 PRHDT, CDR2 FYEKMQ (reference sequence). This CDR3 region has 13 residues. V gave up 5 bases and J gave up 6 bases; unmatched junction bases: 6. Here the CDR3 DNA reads TGTGCCAGCAGCCCGTTCAGGGGGGCTGAAGCTTTCTTT. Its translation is CASSPFRGAEAFF.

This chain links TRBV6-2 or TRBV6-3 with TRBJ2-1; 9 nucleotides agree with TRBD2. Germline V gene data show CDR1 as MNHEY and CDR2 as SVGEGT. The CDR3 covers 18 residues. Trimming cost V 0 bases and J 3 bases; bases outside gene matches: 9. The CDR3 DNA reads TGTGCCAGCAGTTACTCCCCCTTAGCGGGAGCTTTCTACAATGAGCAGTTCTTC. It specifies CASSYSPLAGAFYNEQFF.

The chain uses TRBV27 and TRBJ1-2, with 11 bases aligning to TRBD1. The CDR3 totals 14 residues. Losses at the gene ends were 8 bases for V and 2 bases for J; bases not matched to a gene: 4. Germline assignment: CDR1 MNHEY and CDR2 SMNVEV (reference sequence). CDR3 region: CASSRDRGNYGYTF. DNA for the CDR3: TGTGCCAGCTCTCGGGACAGGGGGAACTATGGCTACACCTTC.

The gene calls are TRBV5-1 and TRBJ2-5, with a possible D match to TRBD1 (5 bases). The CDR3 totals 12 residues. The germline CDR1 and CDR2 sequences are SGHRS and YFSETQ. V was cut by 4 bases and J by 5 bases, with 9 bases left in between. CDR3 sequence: CASSIAGETQYF. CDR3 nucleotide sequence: TGCGCCAGCAGCATCGCAGGGGAGACCCAGTACTTC.

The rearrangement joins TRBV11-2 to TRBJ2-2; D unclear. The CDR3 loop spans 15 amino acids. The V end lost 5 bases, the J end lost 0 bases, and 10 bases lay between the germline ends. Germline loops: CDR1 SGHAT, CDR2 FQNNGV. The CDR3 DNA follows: TGTGCCAGCAGCCGAACCACCACGAACACCGGGGAGCTGTTTTTT. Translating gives CASSRTTTNTGELFF.

The CDR3 nucleotides are TGCGCCAGCAGTGAGACCCTGGCGGGGGCCACTGAAGCTTTCTTT. This gives the protein CASSETLAGATEAFF. The chain is built from TRBV10-2 and TRBJ1-1, with D tentatively TRBD1 (6 bases). The CDR3 spans 15 residues. Trimming pared 2 bases from V and 4 bases from J, leaving 14 bases between. Germline V lookup: CDR1 WSHSY, CDR2 SAAADI.